The sequence of this T cell receptor (beta chain) was determined in a study of blood T cells in healthy people across ages. With a J-beta primer mix and a sample-barcoded 5' primer, a second PCR ran about 6 to 11 cycles. From the 5' RACE reads, TCRdb called clonotypes with MiXCR, one entry per CDR3 protein. The sample records just over 800,000 distinct CDR3 sequences, 60% to 80% being singletons. The CDR3 runs 14 residues. With 5 bases clipped from V and 3 bases from J, the junction kept 5 bases outside the gene matches. The germline gives CDR1 ENHRY, CDR2 SYGVKD. The sequencing sample was made of blood. This sequence was found in a man between 25 and 39 years old in good health. V is TRBV10-3 and J is TRBJ1-2; 8 nucleotides match TRBD1. The CDR3 loop reads CAISSPGQDYGYTF. Here the CDR3 DNA reads TGTGCCATCAGTTCACCGGGACAGGACTATGGCTACACCTTC.